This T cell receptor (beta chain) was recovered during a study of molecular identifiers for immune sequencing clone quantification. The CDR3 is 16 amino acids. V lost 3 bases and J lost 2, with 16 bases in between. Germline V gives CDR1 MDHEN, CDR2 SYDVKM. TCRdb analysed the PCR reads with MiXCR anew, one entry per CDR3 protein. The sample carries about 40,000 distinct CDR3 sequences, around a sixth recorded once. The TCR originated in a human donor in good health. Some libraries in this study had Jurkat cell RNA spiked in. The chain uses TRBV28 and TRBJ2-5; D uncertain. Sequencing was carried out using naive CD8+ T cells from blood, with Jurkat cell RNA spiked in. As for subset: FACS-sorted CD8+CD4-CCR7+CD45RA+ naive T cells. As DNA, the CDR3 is TGTGCCAGCAGTTTCGGGCCGACCCAACGGCAAGAGACCCAGTACTTC. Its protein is CASSFGPTQRQETQYF.